This T cell receptor (beta chain) comes out of a study of brain metastases from non-small cell lung cancer. Study findings and constraints: Brain metastases shared most TCR repertoire with primaries, with sparse T cells. T-cell infiltration was lower in brain metastases than primaries (P < 0.001).

For this clone: Its matching antigen is unknown.

The ends were cut back, 6 bases at V and 10 bases at J, with 10 bases in the middle. The CDR3 runs 12 residues. The V gene's germline CDR1 is MDHEN and CDR2 SYDVKM. This table comes from immunoSEQ multiplex PCR, and its TCRdb copy is limited to in-frame clones, with some not included. In the table there are approximately 2,700 clones, 83% of which are singletons. The sample was primary lung tumor tissue. The chain employs TRBV28 and TRBJ1-6, with D unresolved. This sequence originates from a donor aged 40 or older with non-small cell lung cancer. The CDR3 DNA reads as TGTGCCAGCAGAGGCCCCGAATCACCCCTCCACTTT. Amino acid sequence: CASRGPESPLHF.